The 3 T cell receptor beta chains presented below share a single source sample, sequenced in a study of identical twins. Each CDR3 protein gets one entry after TCRdb re-called the 5' RACE reads with MiXCR. The profile shows just over 450,000 distinct CDR3 sequences, over 12% of them singletons. These data were also reused for a study on yellow fever vaccine responses in identical twins.

The sequenced material came from CD4+ T cells sorted from blood. These receptors all come from a woman aged 18-35 years in good health.

In its sample, this clonotype was seen a few times. This chain links TRBV3-1 with TRBJ2-3; TRBD2 agrees at 9 bases. Germline CDR1 is LGHDT and CDR2 is YNNKEL (reference sequence). Trimming cost V 0 bases and J 8 bases; bases outside gene matches: 9. The CDR3 has 16 residues. CDR3 nucleotide sequence: TGTGCCAGCAGCCAAGAACCGGCGGGGGGGCATGGTACGCAGTATTTT. Protein: CASSQEPAGGHGTQYF.

This chain links TRBV29-1 with TRBJ1-2; D perhaps matches TRBD1 (5 bases). Trimming shortened V by 6 bases and J by 6 bases, and 11 bases separated the two germline ends. The CDR3 is 11 amino acids. The V gene's germline CDR1 is SQVTM and CDR2 ANQGSEA. Here the CDR3 reads CSVAGIHGYTF. The CDR3 DNA is TGCAGCGTCGCAGGGATACATGGCTACACCTTC.

This clonotype showed up many times. The chain employs TRBV5-1 and TRBJ1-6, with a weak D call TRBD1 (5 bases). CDR1 is SGHRS and CDR2 is YFSETQ in the germline V gene. The CDR3 runs to 13 residues. Trimming shortened V by 4 bases and J by 7 bases, and 9 bases separated the two germline ends. For the CDR3, the DNA is TGCGCCAGCAGCGCCCGGGACAATTCACCCCTCCACTTT. It specifies CASSARDNSPLHF.